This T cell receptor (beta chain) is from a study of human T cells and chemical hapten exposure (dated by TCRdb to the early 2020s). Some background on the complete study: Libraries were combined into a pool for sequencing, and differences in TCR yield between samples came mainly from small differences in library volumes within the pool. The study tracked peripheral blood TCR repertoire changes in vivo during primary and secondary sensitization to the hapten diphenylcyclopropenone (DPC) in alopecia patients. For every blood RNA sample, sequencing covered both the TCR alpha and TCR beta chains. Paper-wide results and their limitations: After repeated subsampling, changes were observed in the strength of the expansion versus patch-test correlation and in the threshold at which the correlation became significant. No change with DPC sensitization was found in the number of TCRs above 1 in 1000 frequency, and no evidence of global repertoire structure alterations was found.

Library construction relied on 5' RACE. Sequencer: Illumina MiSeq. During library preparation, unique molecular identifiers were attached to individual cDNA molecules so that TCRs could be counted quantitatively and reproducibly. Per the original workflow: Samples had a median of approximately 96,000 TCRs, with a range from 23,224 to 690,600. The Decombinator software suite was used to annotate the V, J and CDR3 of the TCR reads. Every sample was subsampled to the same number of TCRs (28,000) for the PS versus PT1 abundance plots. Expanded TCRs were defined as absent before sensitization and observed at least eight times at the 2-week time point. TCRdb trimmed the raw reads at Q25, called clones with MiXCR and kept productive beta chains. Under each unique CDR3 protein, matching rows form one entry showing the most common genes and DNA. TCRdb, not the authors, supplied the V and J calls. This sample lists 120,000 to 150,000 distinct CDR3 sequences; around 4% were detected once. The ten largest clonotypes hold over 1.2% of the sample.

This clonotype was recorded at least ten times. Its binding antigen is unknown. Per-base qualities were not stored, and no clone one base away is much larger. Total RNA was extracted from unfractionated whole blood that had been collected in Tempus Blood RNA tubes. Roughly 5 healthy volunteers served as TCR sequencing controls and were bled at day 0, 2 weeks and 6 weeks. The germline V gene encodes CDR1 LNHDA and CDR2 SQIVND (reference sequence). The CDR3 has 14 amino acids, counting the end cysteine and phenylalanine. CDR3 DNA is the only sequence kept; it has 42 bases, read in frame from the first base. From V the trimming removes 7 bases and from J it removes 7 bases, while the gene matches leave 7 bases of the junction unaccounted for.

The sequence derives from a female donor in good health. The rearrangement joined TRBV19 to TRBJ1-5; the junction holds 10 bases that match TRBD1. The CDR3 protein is CASTLGQGYQPQHF. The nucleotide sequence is TGTGCCAGTACCTTGGGACAGGGGTACCAGCCCCAGCATTTT.